Listed below are T cell receptor beta chains from one sample, sequenced in a study of T cells of healthy individuals. TCRdb itself ran the 5' RACE reads through MiXCR, one entry per CDR3 protein. Among about 41,000 distinct CDR3 sequences listed, about 4.2% were seen once. These receptors were taken from a human donor in good health. Each CDR3 is given with its conserved first and last residue. A D gene is named only where the DNA matches it firmly.

j_call	d_call	v_call	cdr3_aa
TRBJ2-7	NA	TRBV7-8	CASSLVLRGTVSYEQYF
TRBJ2-4	TRBD2	TRBV2	CASSELFGGGNIQYF
TRBJ2-6	NA	TRBV27	CASTRGEMAGANVLTF
TRBJ2-2	NA	TRBV7-9	CASSSRQVAGELFF
TRBJ2-1	TRBD2	TRBV6-1	CASSARGTSGNTYNEQFF
TRBJ1-1	NA	TRBV5-1	CASSLDAGNTEAFF
TRBJ2-6	NA	TRBV6-2/TRBV6-3	CASRESSGANVLTF
TRBJ1-1	NA	TRBV11-3	CASSRLGNTEAFF
TRBJ2-4	NA	TRBV5-1	CASSLDSPGAANIQYF
TRBJ2-1	TRBD2	TRBV6-2/TRBV6-3	CASSRLAGAHEQFF
TRBJ1-3	NA	TRBV30	CAWRDPSSGNTIYF
TRBJ1-1	NA	TRBV3-1	CASSQVGRGEAFF
TRBJ2-4	TRBD1	TRBV30	CAWSRDRGSEDIQYF
TRBJ1-1	TRBD1	TRBV7-2	CASSMDRGTEAFF
TRBJ2-5	NA	TRBV6-1	CASSAGTAKETQYF
TRBJ1-1	NA	TRBV15	CATSDIGRGSTEAFF
TRBJ2-2	TRBD1	TRBV3-1	CASSSRDRNTGELFF
TRBJ2-7	NA	TRBV6-2/TRBV6-3	CASSHSPYEQYF
TRBJ2-2	TRBD1	TRBV4-1	CASSHRQGYTGELFF
TRBJ1-4	TRBD1	TRBV2	CASSLTGGYGKLFF
TRBJ1-2	TRBD1	TRBV29-1	CSVEFTGGNYGYTF
TRBJ1-5	NA	TRBV18	CASSPGSQPQHF
TRBJ2-1	TRBD1	TRBV18	CASSRDRGGHEQFF
TRBJ1-5	TRBD1	TRBV6-1	CASSETSGQGNQPQHF
TRBJ1-1	NA	TRBV6-2/TRBV6-3	CASSGAVGGKNTEAFF
TRBJ1-5	NA	TRBV20-1	CSANRGGQPQHF
TRBJ2-1	NA	TRBV4-3	CASSQGLAPGSGPRDEQFF
TRBJ2-3	NA	TRBV3-1	CASSQEVRDTQYF
TRBJ1-4	NA	TRBV20-1	CSARPLRASNEKLFF
TRBJ1-4	NA	TRBV27	CASSIAGANEKLFF
TRBJ2-3	NA	TRBV6-1	CASNENTQYF
TRBJ1-1	NA	TRBV15	CATRGDLLMNTEAFF
TRBJ1-6	TRBD1	TRBV6-5	CASSYSGQGAAVNSPLHF
TRBJ2-7	NA	TRBV10-3	CAISGVSSYEQYF
TRBJ2-1	TRBD2	TRBV7-7	CASSASGGPSPTDQFF
TRBJ2-1	TRBD2	TRBV6-2/TRBV6-3	CASTTSGAEFF
TRBJ2-3	NA	TRBV4-2	CASSRRLSRDTQYF
TRBJ2-7	TRBD1	TRBV2	CASKRTGQGDSYEQYF
TRBJ2-3	NA	TRBV12-3/TRBV12-4	CASSSSKRTANTQYF
TRBJ2-7	TRBD2	TRBV20-1	CSARDPTGGPSIEQYF
TRBJ2-7	TRBD2	TRBV2	CASRVAGVNEQYF
TRBJ2-3	TRBD2	TRBV2	CASSSSLVASGSGNTDTQYF
TRBJ2-1	TRBD2	TRBV20-1	CSARGLRGLVYNEQFF
TRBJ1-1	NA	TRBV5-5	CASSPGRGNTEAFF
TRBJ2-6	TRBD2	TRBV27	CASSRGLASSGANVLTF
TRBJ2-5	NA	TRBV2	CAGLTAYQETQYF
TRBJ2-6	NA	TRBV12-3/TRBV12-4	CASSLSGSGANVLTF
TRBJ1-6	NA	TRBV20-1	CSARDAEPSSYNSPLHF
TRBJ2-1	NA	TRBV7-3	CASSQGGGTYNEQFF
TRBJ2-3	TRBD2	TRBV20-1	CSAPEGGSWLTDTQYF
TRBJ2-3	TRBD2	TRBV2	CASSVSGGAGYF